This TCR beta chain comes out of a study of blood T cell repertoires in COVID-19. This CDR3 has 11 amino acids. Germline V gives CDR1 GTSNPN, CDR2 SVGIG (reference sequence). The protocol was immunoSEQ multiplex PCR, while the TCRdb copy is restricted to in-frame clones and leaves out a portion. Here the sample spans 300,000 to 450,000 clones, about 85% being singletons. This sequence originates from a woman between 18 and 30 years old with acute or convalescent COVID-19. The rearrangement links TRBV30 to TRBJ1-1, with D hard to call. Material for sequencing was peripheral blood. In nucleotides, the CDR3 is TGTGCTGTCCAGATTAACACTGAAGCTTTCTTT. It codes for CAVQINTEAFF.